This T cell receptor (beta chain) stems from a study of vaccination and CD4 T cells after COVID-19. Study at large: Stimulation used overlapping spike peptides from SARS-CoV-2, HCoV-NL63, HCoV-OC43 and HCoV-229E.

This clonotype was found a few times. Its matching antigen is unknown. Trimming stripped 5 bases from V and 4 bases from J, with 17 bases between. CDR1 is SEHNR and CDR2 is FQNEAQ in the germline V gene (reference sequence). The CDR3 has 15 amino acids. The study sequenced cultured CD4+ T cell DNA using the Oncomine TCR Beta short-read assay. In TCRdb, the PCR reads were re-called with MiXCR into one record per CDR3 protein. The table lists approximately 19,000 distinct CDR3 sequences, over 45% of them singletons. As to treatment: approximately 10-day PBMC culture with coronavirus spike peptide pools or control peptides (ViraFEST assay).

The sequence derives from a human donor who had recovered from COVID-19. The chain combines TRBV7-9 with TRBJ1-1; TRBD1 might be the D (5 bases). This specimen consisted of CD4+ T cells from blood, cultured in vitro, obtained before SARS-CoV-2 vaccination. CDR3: CASSRDSGVGTEAFF. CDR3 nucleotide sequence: TGTGCCAGCAGCCGAGACAGTGGGGTTGGCACTGAAGCTTTCTTT.